The present entry profiles one TCR beta chain with its context. Produced via immunoSEQ multiplex PCR; TCRdb's table is partial and in-frame only. This sample yields about 11,000 clones, of which 65% to 75% are seen a single time; more than 9.5% belongs to the top ten. This sample is drawn from a study of somatic mutations in cytotoxic T cells in rheumatoid arthritis. This CDR3 has 15 residues. J lost 2 bases, V lost 5 bases, and 8 bases had no gene match. Germline V gives CDR1 SEHNR, CDR2 FQNEAQ (reference sequence). The chain carries TRBV7-9 and TRBJ2-7, with 8 bases matching TRBD2. This sequence was found in a man aged 65 to 79 in good health. Material for sequencing was CD8+ T cells sorted from blood. The CDR3 reads CASSPLGAGAYEQYF. The DNA of the CDR3 is TGTGCCAGCAGCCCCTTAGGAGCGGGAGCCTACGAGCAGTACTTC. The full variable domain, completed using reference TRBV7-9 and TRBJ2-7, is DTGVSQNPRHKITKRGQNVTFRCDPISEHNRLYWYRQTLGQGPEFLTYFQNEAQLEKSRLLSDRFSAERPKGSFSTLEIQRTEQGDSAMYLCASSPLGAGAYEQYFGPGTRLTVT.